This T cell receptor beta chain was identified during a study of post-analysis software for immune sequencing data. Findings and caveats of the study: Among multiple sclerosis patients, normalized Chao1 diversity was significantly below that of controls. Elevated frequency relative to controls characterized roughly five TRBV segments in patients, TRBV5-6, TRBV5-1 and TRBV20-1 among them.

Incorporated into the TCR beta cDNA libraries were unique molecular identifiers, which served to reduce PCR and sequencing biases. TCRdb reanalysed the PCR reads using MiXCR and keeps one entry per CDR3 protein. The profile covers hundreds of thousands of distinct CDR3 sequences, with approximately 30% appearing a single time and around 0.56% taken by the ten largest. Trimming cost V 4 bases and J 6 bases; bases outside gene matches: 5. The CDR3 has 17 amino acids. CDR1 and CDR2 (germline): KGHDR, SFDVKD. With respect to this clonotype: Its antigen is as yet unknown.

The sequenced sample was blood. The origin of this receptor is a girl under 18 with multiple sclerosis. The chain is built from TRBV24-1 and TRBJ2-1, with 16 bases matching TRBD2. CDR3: CATSDPGLAGGRNEQFF. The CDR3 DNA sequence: TGTGCCACCAGTGACCCGGGACTAGCGGGAGGGCGCAATGAGCAGTTCTTC.